A single sample gave rise to the 5 T cell receptor beta chains below, sequenced in a study of Ad26.COV2.S vaccination and SARS-CoV-2 variants. Treatment noted: roughly 19 received Ad26.COV2.S at low or high dose, single or two shots; about 5 received placebo; per-sample allocation not given. Sampling was performed 63 days after the first vaccine or placebo injection. Only in-frame clones appear in the TCRdb table, and some are missing; sequencing was by immunoSEQ multiplex PCR. The table lists a few hundred thousand clones, about nine tenths of them singletons. The material was peripheral blood, obtained in a trial of Ad26.COV2.S vaccine versus placebo. All receptors derive from a person between 18 and 60 years old who received the Ad26.COV2.S COVID-19 vaccine or a placebo.

This clone was counted only a few times. The chain recombines TRBV29-1 with TRBJ2-7; D is uncertain. CDR3 length equals 14 residues. CDR1 and CDR2 from the germline V gene are SQVTM and ANQGSEA. Trimming cost V 4 bases and J 4 bases, with 17 bases left between them. CDR3 coding DNA: TGCAGCGTTGTAATTACTGGTGCCAAGTACGAGCAGTACTTC. As protein: CSVVITGAKYEQYF.

The V call is TRBV10-3, the J call TRBJ1-2; D unresolved. This CDR3 has 13 amino acids. V lost 4 bases and J 8 bases, leaving 14 bases between the germline ends. Germline V CDR1 and CDR2: ENHRY, SYGVKD. Written as DNA, the CDR3 is TGTGCCATCAGTGCGGGGTTAAACTGGGGCTACACCTTC. It is translated as CAISAGLNWGYTF.

About this clone: Other DNA sequences in this sample translate to the same CDR3. CDR3 amino acids: CASSQGQGSEQYF. DNA for the CDR3: TGCGCCAGCAGCCAGGGACAGGGGAGCGAGCAGTACTTC. This chain uses TRBV4-3 with TRBJ2-7; 10 nucleotides align to TRBD1. The trim removed 3 bases at V and 6 bases at J, leaving 2 bases unmatched. Germline CDR1 is LGHNA and CDR2 is YSLEER. The CDR3 is made up of 13 amino acids.

V is TRBV13 and J is TRBJ2-1; 8 nucleotides match TRBD2. CDR1 and CDR2 from the germline V gene are PRHDT and FYEKMQ (reference sequence). The CDR3 loop spans 12 amino acids. After removal of 6 bases from V and 10 bases from J, the junction contained 5 bases not matched to a gene. The CDR3 here is CASRNPGGEQFF. The CDR3, as DNA: TGTGCCAGCAGAAACCCGGGGGGGGAGCAGTTCTTC.

The J gene is TRBJ2-7, the V gene TRBV15, with a weak D call TRBD2 (7 bases). Germline-derived CDR1 and CDR2 are LNHNV and YYDKDF (reference sequence). The CDR3 covers 14 residues. The V end lost 5 bases, the J end lost 6 bases, and 17 bases lay between the germline ends. For the CDR3, the DNA is TGTGCCACCAGCGGACTGGGGGGGCCGTCCGAGCAGTACTTC. Protein product: CATSGLGGPSEQYF.